The T cell receptor (beta chain) described here comes from a study of blood T cell repertoires in COVID-19. Turning to the study itself: Samples of COVID-19 (acute and convalescent) were obtained from the United States, Italy and Spain. Sources were T cells, B-cell-depleted T cells, or PBMCs; the material itself was cDNA or gDNA.

Participants' reported clinical history set cohort assignment. Trimming took off 2 bases at V and 0 bases at J, with 8 bases between the two ends. Germline assignment: CDR1 LGHNA and CDR2 YSLEER. The CDR3 contains 15 residues. This table comes from immunoSEQ multiplex PCR, and its TCRdb copy is limited to in-frame clones, with some not included. The sample consists of roughly 230,000 clones, over 85% of them appearing once. V gene TRBV4-3 combines with J gene TRBJ1-3; tentative D call: TRBD1 (5 bases). The sequenced sample was PBMCs or T cells enriched from blood (not recorded which). The sequence was obtained from a woman aged 25 to 39 with acute COVID-19. The CDR3 DNA is TGCGCCAGCAGCCAATCCCAGGGCTCTGGAAACACCATATATTTT. Protein: CASSQSQGSGNTIYF.